The 28 T cell receptor beta chains below all came from one sample that was sequenced in a study of radiotherapy plus CTLA-4 blockade in lung cancer (dated by TCRdb to between 2017 and 2018). Library prep was done by the immunoSEQ multiplex PCR assay. The clones in this table, taken by TCRdb from immuneACCESS, are in-frame only. Not every clone is retained; where verified, under half of the shortfall comes from an unresolved V gene, and the cause of the rest is unknown. The sample table holds 90,000 to 130,000 clones, of which about four fifths were seen once. 3.3% of the sample is in the top ten clones. The sequences come from peripheral blood, collected from a patient treated with radiotherapy plus ipilimumab. Every receptor here comes from a human donor with non-small cell lung cancer that progressed on radiotherapy plus ipilimumab. Some clones in this sample may be carry-over from other donors' samples.

This clone was seen a handful of times. The gene calls are TRBV6-1 and TRBJ1-3; D gene unclear. V lost 1 base, J lost 0 bases, and 7 bases lay in between. Germline CDR1 and CDR2: MNHNS and SASEGT. The CDR3 is made up of 15 amino acids. DNA of the CDR3: TGTGCCAGCAGTGAAGGTACTTACTCTGGAAACACCATATATTTT. It specifies CASSEGTYSGNTIYF.

The chain joins TRBV19 to TRBJ1-6; 8 bases line up with TRBD1. Germline V CDR1 and CDR2: LNHDA, SQIVND (reference sequence). Trimming took 4 bases from V and 6 from J; bases not matched to a gene: 8. The CDR3 spans 16 residues. In nucleotides, the CDR3 is TGTGCCAGTAGTACACGAAGACAGGGGTCTAATTCACCCCTCCACTTT. This gives the protein CASSTRRQGSNSPLHF.

The rearrangement uses TRBV5-4 and TRBJ1-2; TRBD1 might be the D (5 bases). This CDR3 has 14 residues. V was clipped by 2 bases and J by 4 bases, with 12 bases between them. Germline values: CDR1 SGHNT, CDR2 YYREEE (reference sequence). The CDR3 loop reads CASSFQGMGYGYTF. The CDR3 region has the DNA TGTGCCAGCAGCTTTCAGGGAATGGGCTATGGCTACACCTTC.

This rearrangement joins TRBV2 to TRBJ2-5, with D possibly being TRBD2 (7 bases). The CDR3 runs to 13 residues. V was cut by 8 bases and J by 9 bases, with 19 bases left in between. CDR1 and CDR2 (germline): SNHLY, FYNNEI. Here the CDR3 reads CASLGRIGGAQYF. CDR3 nucleotides: TGTGCCAGCCTGGGACGGATAGGGGGGGCCCAGTACTTC.

This clone was seen once. J is TRBJ2-6 and V is TRBV19; TRBD1 aligns across 8 bases. This CDR3 has 21 amino acids. The trim removed 5 bases at V and 0 bases at J, leaving 18 bases unmatched. From germline, CDR1 is LNHDA and CDR2 SQIVND (reference sequence). The DNA of the CDR3 is TGTGCCAGTAGTGAGTTTTATCGGGACAGGCCCGCTTACTCTGGGGCCAACGTCCTGACTTTC. It is translated as CASSEFYRDRPAYSGANVLTF. The entire variable domain, with the rest obtained from reference TRBV19 and TRBJ2-6, is as follows: DGGITQSPKYLFRKEGQNVTLSCEQNLNHDAMYWYRQDPGQGLRLIYYSQIVNDFQKGDIAEGYSVSREKKESFPLTVTSAQKNPTAFYLCASSEFYRDRPAYSGANVLTFGAGSRLTVL.

V gene TRBV7-2 combines with J gene TRBJ2-1, with TRBD2 identical over 9 bases. The CDR3 length is 15 residues. Germline CDR1 reads SGHTA; CDR2 reads FQGNSA. V lost 2 bases, J lost 4 bases, and 3 bases stayed unmatched. DNA of the CDR3: TGTGCCAGCAGCTTATGGACTAGCGTTTACAATGAGCAGTTCTTC. Its protein product is CASSLWTSVYNEQFF.

V and J are TRBV7-2 and TRBJ1-1, with no clear D. The CDR3 is 13 amino acids. Trimming took off 4 bases at V and 0 bases at J, with 6 bases between the two ends. Germline-derived CDR1 and CDR2 are SGHTA and FQGNSA. The CDR3 spells CASSSPMNTEAFF. The DNA for the CDR3 is TGTGCCAGCAGCTCTCCAATGAACACTGAAGCTTTCTTT.

The chain has TRBV27 and TRBJ2-1; TRBD2 matches at 11 bases. The J segment lost 10 bases and the V segment lost 3 bases, leaving 8 bases of the junction unmatched. This CDR3 is built from 15 residues. Germline V lookup: CDR1 MNHEY, CDR2 SMNVEV (reference sequence). In DNA, the CDR3 is TGTGCCAGCAGTTTCGGGACTAGCGGCCTCAGGGAGCAGTTCTTC. Amino acids: CASSFGTSGLREQFF.

Remarks on this clone: The junction does not match germline at one end; this may be a read error. The rearrangement joins TRBV6-6 to TRBJ2-7, with D uncertain. CDR3 length equals 11 residues. CDR1 MNHNY and CDR2 SVGAGI come from the germline V gene (reference sequence). CDR3 loop: CATSYGYEQYF. The CDR3 coding sequence is TGTGCCACCAGTTATGGGTACGAGCAGTACTTC.

The chain is built from TRBV4-3 and TRBJ2-3; D uncertain. CDR1 is LGHNA and CDR2 is YSLEER in the germline V gene. CDR3 size: 15 residues. V was pared by 0 bases and J by 7 bases, with 14 bases between. CDR3 nucleotide sequence: TGCGCCAGCAGCCAAGAATCGATGGTGTCGAATACGCAGTATTTT. Amino acids: CASSQESMVSNTQYF.

This clone was seen a single time. The rearrangement joins TRBV6-5 to TRBJ1-5, with 9 bases identical to TRBD1. This CDR3 has 15 amino acids. V shed 4 bases, J shed 0 bases, and the junction held 1 base outside the gene matches. The germline gives CDR1 MNHEY, CDR2 SVGAGI. CDR3 region: CASSSQGASNQPQHF. The DNA for the CDR3 is TGTGCCAGCAGTTCACAGGGGGCTAGCAATCAGCCCCAGCATTTT.

The chain links TRBV7-6 to TRBJ1-3; D is uncertain. Germline V gene lookup returns CDR1 SGHVS and CDR2 FNYEAQ. V lost 3 bases and J 0 bases, leaving 9 bases between the germline ends. The CDR3 is 15 amino acids. This chain's CDR3 is CASSLSSHSGNTIYF. DNA of the CDR3: TGTGCCAGCAGCTTGAGCAGTCACTCTGGAAACACCATATATTTT.

The rearrangement links TRBV27 to TRBJ1-4, with TRBD1 matching over 7 bases. Germline lookup yields CDR1 MNHEY and CDR2 SMNVEV (reference sequence). This CDR3 contains 15 residues. V was clipped by 0 bases and J by 7 bases; unmatched bases: 5. Here the CDR3 reads CASSLSGGFGEKLFF. CDR3 nucleotides: TGTGCCAGCAGTTTATCAGGGGGCTTTGGTGAAAAACTGTTTTTT.

The J gene is TRBJ2-5, the V gene TRBV6-4; TRBD1 might be the D (5 bases). The CDR3 sequence is 13 residues long. The V gene lost 3 bases and the J gene lost 4 bases, with 9 bases spanning the gap. Germline CDR1 MRHNA, CDR2 SNTAGT. Here the CDR3 DNA reads TGTGCCAGCAGTGAAAGGGGCGGAGAGACCCAGTACTTC. This gives the protein CASSERGGETQYF.

As DNA, the CDR3 is TGTGCCAGCGCTAAGGTTGACGGACTCAATCAGCCCCAGCATTTT. This translates into CASAKVDGLNQPQHF. The chain is built from TRBV9 and TRBJ1-5; the D is unclear. The V gene's germline CDR1 is SGDLS and CDR2 YYNGEE. Trimming left V 7 bases short and J 3 bases short, with 17 bases between. CDR3 length equals 15 residues.

The chain has TRBV7-3 and TRBJ2-2; D unresolved. CDR3 length equals 14 residues. Germline lookup yields CDR1 SGHTA and CDR2 FQGTGA. Between the trimmed V and J ends, which lost 5 bases and 1 base, there was a span of 8 bases. The CDR3 DNA follows: TGTGCCAGCAGCCGGACCCTGAACACCGGGGAGCTGTTTTTT. Translating it yields CASSRTLNTGELFF.

Written as DNA, the CDR3 is TGTGCCACCAGCAGAGAGGAGGGGAGCTCCTATAATTCACCCCTCCACTTT. Its protein is CATSREEGSSYNSPLHF. The chain recombines TRBV15 with TRBJ1-6; D may be TRBD1 (5 bases). The CDR3 extends over 17 amino acids. The germline V gene encodes CDR1 LNHNV and CDR2 YYDKDF (reference sequence). V lost 0 bases to trimming and J lost 0 bases, with 9 bases between them.

V usage is TRBV9 and J usage is TRBJ2-7, with unresolved D. There are 14 residues in the CDR3. CDR1 and CDR2 (germline): SGDLS, YYNGEE. Between the trimmed V and J ends, which lost 0 bases and 1 base, there was a span of 8 bases. CDR3 coding DNA: TGTGCCAGCAGCGTAGAACGGGTTTCCTACGAGCAGTACTTC. Encoded protein: CASSVERVSYEQYF.

The chain has TRBV7-9 and TRBJ1-5, with TRBD1 matching over 10 bases. With 3 bases clipped from V and 2 bases from J, the junction kept 4 bases outside the gene matches. CDR1 and CDR2 from the germline V gene are SEHNR and FQNEAQ (reference sequence). The CDR3 length is 16 residues. CDR3 amino acids: CASSFAGTGGNQPQHF. Written as DNA, the CDR3 is TGTGCCAGCAGCTTCGCCGGGACAGGGGGCAATCAGCCCCAGCATTTT.

The chain links TRBV6-5 to TRBJ2-2; D uncertain. This CDR3 is built from 13 residues. V was clipped by 3 bases and J by 6 bases, with 8 bases between them. Germline V gene lookup returns CDR1 MNHEY and CDR2 SVGAGI. DNA for the CDR3: TGTGCCAGCAGTTATGGCTCCGCCGGGGAGCTGTTTTTT. Its protein product is CASSYGSAGELFF.

V is TRBV5-4 and J is TRBJ2-7; D call uncertain. The CDR3 covers 12 residues. Trimming took off 4 bases at V and 3 bases at J, with 8 bases between the two ends. The germline V gene has CDR1 SGHNT and CDR2 YYREEE (reference sequence). DNA of the CDR3: TGTGCCAGCAGCCAAGACCACTACGAGCAGTACTTC. Translating it yields CASSQDHYEQYF. The whole variable domain, filled in from reference TRBV5-4 and TRBJ2-7, reads ETGVTQSPTHLIKTRGQQVTLRCSSQSGHNTVSWYQQALGQGPQFIFQYYREEENGRGNFPPRFSGLQFPNYSSELNVNALELDDSALYLCASSQDHYEQYFGPGTRLTVT.

V and J are TRBV27 and TRBJ2-7; a possible D gene is TRBD2 (6 bases). Germline V CDR1 and CDR2: MNHEY, SMNVEV (reference sequence). The CDR3 runs 15 residues. Trimming cost V 4 bases and J 0 bases, with 13 bases left between them. The CDR3 spells CASSSLARSSYEQYF. For the CDR3, the DNA is TGTGCCAGCAGTTCCCTAGCGAGGAGCTCCTACGAGCAGTACTTC.

The rearrangement links TRBV19 to TRBJ1-1; TRBD1 agrees at 7 bases. V dropped 5 bases and J dropped 1; count of bases not matched to a gene: 13. The length of the CDR3 is 17 residues. Germline values: CDR1 LNHDA, CDR2 SQIVND (reference sequence). CDR3 residues: CASSAIPGQLTNTEAFF. The CDR3 nucleotides read TGTGCCAGTAGTGCCATCCCGGGACAGCTCACGAACACTGAAGCTTTCTTT.

As DNA, the CDR3 is TGTGCCAGCAGTTTTACGACTAGCGGGGACTACGAGCAGTACTTC. Amino acid sequence: CASSFTTSGDYEQYF. The chain combines TRBV28 with TRBJ2-7; TRBD2 agrees at 11 bases. CDR1 and CDR2 from the germline V gene are MDHEN and SYDVKM. Losses at the gene ends were 3 bases for V and 3 bases for J; bases not matched to a gene: 4. This CDR3 has 15 amino acids.

The chain links TRBV6-4 to TRBJ2-1, with 7 bases fitting TRBD1. The V gene's germline CDR1 is MRHNA and CDR2 SNTAGT. Germline trimming cut 5 bases from V and 5 bases from J; bases unmatched to any gene: 9. The CDR3 has 15 residues. CDR3 sequence: CASSRESGQNNEQFF. DNA of the CDR3: TGTGCCAGCAGTCGCGAATCGGGACAGAACAATGAGCAGTTCTTC.

The chain is built from TRBV5-6 and TRBJ2-7, with a tentative D call TRBD1 (5 bases). Germline V CDR1 and CDR2: SGHDT, YYEEEE. This CDR3 has 14 residues. Trimming cost V 0 bases and J 2 bases, with 9 bases left between them. CDR3 DNA: TGTGCCAGCAGCTTGGCAACAGGTGCCTACGAGCAGTACTTC. This encodes CASSLATGAYEQYF.

The chain recombines TRBV9 with TRBJ2-3; 9 nucleotides match TRBD2. The V gene end was trimmed by 1 base and the J gene end by 0 bases; junction bases not matched to a gene: 3. The germline gives CDR1 SGDLS, CDR2 YYNGEE. The CDR3 has 16 amino acids. The CDR3 loop is CASSVTLAGSTDTQYF. For the CDR3, the DNA is TGTGCCAGCAGCGTAACTCTAGCGGGGAGCACAGATACGCAGTATTTT.

This clone has just a few counts. The genes are TRBV7-9 and TRBJ2-7; D possibly corresponds to TRBD1 (6 bases). The CDR3 covers 14 residues. V lost 3 bases, J lost 3 bases, and 12 bases lay in between. Germline assignment: CDR1 SEHNR and CDR2 FQNEAQ (reference sequence). DNA of the CDR3: TGTGCCAGCAGCTTCTTACAGGGCAGCTACGAGCAGTACTTC. Its translation is CASSFLQGSYEQYF.